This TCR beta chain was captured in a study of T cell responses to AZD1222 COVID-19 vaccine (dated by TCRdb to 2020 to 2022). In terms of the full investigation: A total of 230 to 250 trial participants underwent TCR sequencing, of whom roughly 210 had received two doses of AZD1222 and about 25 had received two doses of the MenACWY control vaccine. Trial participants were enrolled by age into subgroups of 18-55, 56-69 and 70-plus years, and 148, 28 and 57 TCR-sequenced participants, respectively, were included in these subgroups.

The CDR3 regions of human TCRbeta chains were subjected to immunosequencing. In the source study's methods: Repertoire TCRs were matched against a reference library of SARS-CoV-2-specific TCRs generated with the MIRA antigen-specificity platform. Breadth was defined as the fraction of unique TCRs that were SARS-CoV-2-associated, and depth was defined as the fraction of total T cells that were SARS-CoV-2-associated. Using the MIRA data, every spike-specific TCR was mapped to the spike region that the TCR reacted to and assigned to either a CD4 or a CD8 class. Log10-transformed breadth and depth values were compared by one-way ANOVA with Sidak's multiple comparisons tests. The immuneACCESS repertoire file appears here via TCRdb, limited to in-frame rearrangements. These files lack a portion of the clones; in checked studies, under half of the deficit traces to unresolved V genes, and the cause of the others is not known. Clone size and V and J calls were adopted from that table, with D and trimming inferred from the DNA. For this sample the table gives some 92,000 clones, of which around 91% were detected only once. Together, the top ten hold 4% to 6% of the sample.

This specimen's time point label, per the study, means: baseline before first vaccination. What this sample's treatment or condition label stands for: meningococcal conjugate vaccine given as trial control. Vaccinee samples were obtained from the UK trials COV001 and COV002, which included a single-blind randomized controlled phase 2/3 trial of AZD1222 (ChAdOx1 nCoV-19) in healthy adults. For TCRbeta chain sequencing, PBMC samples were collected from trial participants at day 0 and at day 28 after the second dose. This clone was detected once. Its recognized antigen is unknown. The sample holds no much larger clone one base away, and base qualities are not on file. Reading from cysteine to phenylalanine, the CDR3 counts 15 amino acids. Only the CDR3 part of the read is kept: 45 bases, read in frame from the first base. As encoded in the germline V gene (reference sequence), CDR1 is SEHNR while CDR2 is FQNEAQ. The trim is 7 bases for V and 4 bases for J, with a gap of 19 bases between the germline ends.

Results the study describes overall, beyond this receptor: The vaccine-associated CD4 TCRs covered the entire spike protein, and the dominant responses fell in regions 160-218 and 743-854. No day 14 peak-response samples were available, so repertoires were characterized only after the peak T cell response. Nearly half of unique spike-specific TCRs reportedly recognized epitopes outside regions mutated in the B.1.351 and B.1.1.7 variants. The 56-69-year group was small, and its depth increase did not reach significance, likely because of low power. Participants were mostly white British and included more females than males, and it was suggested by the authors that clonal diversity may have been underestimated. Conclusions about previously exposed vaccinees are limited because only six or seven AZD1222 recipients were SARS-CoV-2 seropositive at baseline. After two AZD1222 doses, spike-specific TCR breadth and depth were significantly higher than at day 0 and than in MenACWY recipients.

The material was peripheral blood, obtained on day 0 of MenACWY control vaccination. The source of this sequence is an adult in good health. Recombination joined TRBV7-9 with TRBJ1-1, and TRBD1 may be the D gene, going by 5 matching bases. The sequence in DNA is TGTGCCAGCACTCGGGGACCAGCTACGGGCACTGAAGCTTTCTTT. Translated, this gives CASTRGPATGTEAFF.